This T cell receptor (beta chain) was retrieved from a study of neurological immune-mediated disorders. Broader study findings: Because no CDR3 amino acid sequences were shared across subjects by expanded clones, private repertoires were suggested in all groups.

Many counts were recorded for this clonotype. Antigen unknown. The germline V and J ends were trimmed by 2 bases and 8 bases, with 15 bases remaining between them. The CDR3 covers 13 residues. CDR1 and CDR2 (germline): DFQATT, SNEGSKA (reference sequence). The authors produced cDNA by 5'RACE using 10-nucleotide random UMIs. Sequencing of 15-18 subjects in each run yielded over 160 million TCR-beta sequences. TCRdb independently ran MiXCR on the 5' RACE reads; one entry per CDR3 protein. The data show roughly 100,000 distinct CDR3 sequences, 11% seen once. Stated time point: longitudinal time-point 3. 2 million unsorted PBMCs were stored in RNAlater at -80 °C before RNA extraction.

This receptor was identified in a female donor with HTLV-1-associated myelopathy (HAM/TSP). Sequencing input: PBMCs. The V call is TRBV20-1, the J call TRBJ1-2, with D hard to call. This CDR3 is CSARPPKAEGYTF. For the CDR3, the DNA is TGCAGTGCTAGACCCCCGAAGGCGGAGGGCTACACCTTC.